The present T cell receptor beta chain was sequenced within a study of T cells in Graves' hyperthyroidism and ophthalmopathy. Study-level results: A model of 13 V-J features distinguished ophthalmopathy from stable hyperthyroidism.

CDR1 and CDR2 from the germline V gene are SNHLY and FYNNEI. V was shortened by 6 bases and J by 4 bases, with 12 bases between the two germline ends. This CDR3 comprises 14 residues. Patients were excluded for uncontrolled infection, other autoimmune disease, pregnancy or lactation. Together with thyroid ultrasound, orbital computed tomography, serum thyroxine and TRAb, clinical symptoms were used for diagnoses. Amplified TCR beta CDR3 regions came from RNA transcripts. The HTBI set primed first-round TCR CDR3 RT-PCR. TCRdb analysed the multiplex PCR reads with MiXCR anew, one entry per CDR3 protein. The table records approximately 500,000 distinct CDR3 sequences, approximately 44% of them present only once. This clonotype was recorded at least ten times. The antigen is undetermined.

The rearrangement uses TRBV2 and TRBJ1-4; D is ambiguous. The sample taken for sequencing was peripheral blood or thyroid tissue (not recorded which). This TCR derives from a woman aged 18-29 years with Graves' hyperthyroidism. The CDR3 DNA reads TGTGCCAGCAGCCCCCGGGCCAGTAATGAAAAACTGTTTTTT. Its translation: CASSPRASNEKLFF. The variable domain in full, completed from reference TRBV2 and TRBJ1-4, reads EPEVTQTPSHQVTQMGQEVILRCVPISNHLYFYWYRQILGQKVEFLVSFYNNEISEKSEIFDDQFSVERPDGSNFTLKIRSTKLEDSAMYFCASSPRASNEKLFFGSGTQLSVL.